The 3 T cell receptor beta chains below come from one sample, sequenced in a study of cytomegalovirus exposure and HLA in healthy donors. The method was immunoSEQ multiplex PCR; TCRdb's version includes in-frame clones alone and lacks a portion of them. The table records more than 140,000 clones, roughly nine tenths of them present only once. Sequencing used PBMCs. These receptors all come from a woman younger than 35 in good health and CMV-seropositive.

As concerns this clone: This sample includes further DNA sequences coding for the same CDR3. The CDR3 sequence: CSVRQGSLETQYF. CDR3 sequence (DNA): TGCAGCGTACGACAGGGGTCCTTAGAGACCCAGTACTTC. The gene calls are TRBV29-1 and TRBJ2-5, with 8 bases identical to TRBD1. This CDR3 has 13 residues. Looked up from germline, CDR1 is SQVTM and CDR2 is ANQGSEA. V lost 6 bases and J lost 4; bases outside the gene matches: 7.

The chain has TRBV10-1 and TRBJ2-1; the match to TRBD2 covers 9 bases. With 5 bases clipped from V and 1 base from J, the junction kept 3 bases outside the gene matches. Germline values: CDR1 WNHNN, CDR2 SYGVQD (reference sequence). The CDR3 loop spans 15 amino acids. The chain's CDR3 is CASSNLAGSYNEQFF. The CDR3 bases are TGCGCCAGCAGTAATCTAGCGGGATCCTACAATGAGCAGTTCTTC.

The V and J genes are TRBV10-3 and TRBJ2-7, with D tentatively TRBD1 (5 bases). From germline, CDR1 is ENHRY and CDR2 SYGVKD. V was cut by 0 bases and J by 3 bases, with 15 bases left in between. The length of the CDR3 is 16 residues. The CDR3 bases are TGTGCCATCAGTGAGTCAGGGCAGGGCCACCTCTACGAGCAGTACTTC. Its translation is CAISESGQGHLYEQYF.